This is a list of T cell receptor beta chains from one sample in a study of blood T cell repertoires in COVID-19. Sequencing was performed with immunoSEQ multiplex PCR; in TCRdb, only in-frame clones are kept and a portion is missing. The repertoire holds roughly 24,000 clones, roughly 85% seen once, with around 32% in the top ten. The sequenced sample consisted of peripheral blood. The receptors derive from a human donor in a cohort sampled during active COVID-19. Each CDR3 is given with its conserved first and last residue. The order of the fields is V gene, clone size, J gene, D gene, CDR3 DNA, CDR3 protein. The D gene is left open where the match is weak. For some rows the clone size is stated as once, few or many, or as a class when expanded; others skip it.

V gene: TRBV7-9; clone size: -; J gene: TRBJ1-2; D gene: -; CDR3 DNA: TGTGCCAGCAGCTTAGGTGGTAGCGGTGCGCTAAACTATGGCTACACCTTC; CDR3 protein: CASSLGGSGALNYGYTF
V gene: TRBV3-1/TRBV3-2; clone size: -; J gene: TRBJ1-2; D gene: -; CDR3 DNA: TGTGCCAGCAGCTTCGGACAGCCTCCCTCCTTC; CDR3 protein: CASSFGQPPSF
V gene: TRBV5-1; clone size: -; J gene: TRBJ2-2; D gene: TRBD1; CDR3 DNA: TGCGCCAGCAGCTTGGAGCAGGGGGCGAACACCGGGGAGCTGTTTTTT; CDR3 protein: CASSLEQGANTGELFF
V gene: TRBV14; clone size: -; J gene: TRBJ2-7; D gene: TRBD1; CDR3 DNA: TGTGCCAGCAGCCAAGATTTAGCGACAGGGATCTACGAGCAGTACTTC; CDR3 protein: CASSQDLATGIYEQYF
V gene: TRBV2; clone size: few; J gene: TRBJ1-4; D gene: TRBD1; CDR3 DNA: TGTGCCAGCAGTGATGACAGGGGGCGTGAAAAACTGTTTTTT; CDR3 protein: CASSDDRGREKLFF
V gene: TRBV7-2; clone size: -; J gene: TRBJ1-1; D gene: -; CDR3 DNA: TGTGCCAGCAGCTTAGAGCGGGGGGCTGAAGCTTTCTTT; CDR3 protein: CASSLERGAEAFF
V gene: TRBV6-5; clone size: -; J gene: TRBJ2-4; D gene: -; CDR3 DNA: TGTGCCAGCAGTTATACTGGGGCCGGAAACATTCAGTACTTC; CDR3 protein: CASSYTGAGNIQYF
V gene: TRBV4-3; clone size: -; J gene: TRBJ1-2; D gene: -; CDR3 DNA: TGCGCCAGCAGGATGGATGACTTCGGCTATGGCTACACCTTC; CDR3 protein: CASRMDDFGYGYTF
V gene: TRBV5-1; clone size: once; J gene: TRBJ2-3; D gene: -; CDR3 DNA: TGCGCCAGCAGCTTGGTCAGTGATACGCAGTATTTT; CDR3 protein: CASSLVSDTQYF
V gene: TRBV18; clone size: -; J gene: TRBJ2-1; D gene: TRBD1; CDR3 DNA: TGTGCCAGCTCACCATCGCCCGGGACAGACAATGAGCAGTTCTTC; CDR3 protein: CASSPSPGTDNEQFF
V gene: TRBV28; clone size: once; J gene: TRBJ2-1; D gene: -; CDR3 DNA: TGTGCCAGCAGTTTCCCTCCTAGTTACAATGAGCAGTTCTTC; CDR3 protein: CASSFPPSYNEQFF
V gene: TRBV7-2; clone size: -; J gene: TRBJ2-3; D gene: TRBD1; CDR3 DNA: TGTGCCAGCAGTTCCGGGACAGGGGCCGGAGATACGCAGTATTTT; CDR3 protein: CASSSGTGAGDTQYF
V gene: TRBV9; clone size: once; J gene: TRBJ2-5; D gene: TRBD2; CDR3 DNA: TGTGCCAGCAGCGCCCGGGACTACCGTCAAGAGACCCAGTACTTC; CDR3 protein: CASSARDYRQETQYF
V gene: TRBV5-4; clone size: -; J gene: TRBJ1-2; D gene: TRBD1; CDR3 DNA: TGTGCCAGCAGCTTGGGGGACAGGGGTCTTCTCAGATATGGCTACACCTTC; CDR3 protein: CASSLGDRGLLRYGYTF
V gene: TRBV6-4; clone size: -; J gene: TRBJ1-1; D gene: -; CDR3 DNA: TGTGCCAGCAGGCCCCAGGACGGACAGTCAACTGAAGCTTTCTTT; CDR3 protein: CASRPQDGQSTEAFF
V gene: TRBV19; clone size: once; J gene: TRBJ1-4; D gene: -; CDR3 DNA: TGTGCCAGTAGTCCCCCCGGAGTAGAAAAACTGTTTTTT; CDR3 protein: CASSPPGVEKLFF
V gene: TRBV6-2/TRBV6-3; clone size: -; J gene: TRBJ2-1; D gene: -; CDR3 DNA: TGTGCCAGCAGTTACATGGTCGGCAATGAGCAGTTCTTC; CDR3 protein: CASSYMVGNEQFF
V gene: TRBV11-2; clone size: -; J gene: TRBJ1-3; D gene: -; CDR3 DNA: TGTGCCAGCAGCCTCCGGGAAGCTGGAAACACCATATATTTT; CDR3 protein: CASSLREAGNTIYF
V gene: TRBV7-9; clone size: -; J gene: TRBJ2-7; D gene: -; CDR3 DNA: TGTGCCAGCAGCTCGAGACGACAGGCCCACTCCTACGAGCAGTACTTC; CDR3 protein: CASSSRRQAHSYEQYF
V gene: TRBV6-6; clone size: -; J gene: TRBJ2-3; D gene: TRBD2; CDR3 DNA: TGTGCCAGCAGTCCCAGGCCGGGACTAGCGGGTCATACGCAGTATTTT; CDR3 protein: CASSPRPGLAGHTQYF
V gene: TRBV28; clone size: -; J gene: TRBJ2-7; D gene: TRBD2; CDR3 DNA: TGTGCCAGCACCGGGAGGGGCTTAGCGGGAGAGTCCTACGAGCAGTACTTC; CDR3 protein: CASTGRGLAGESYEQYF
V gene: TRBV18; clone size: -; J gene: TRBJ2-2; D gene: TRBD1; CDR3 DNA: TGTGCCAGCTCACGGGACAGTCCTTCGAACACCGGGGAGCTGTTTTTT; CDR3 protein: CASSRDSPSNTGELFF
V gene: TRBV6-1; clone size: -; J gene: TRBJ1-2; D gene: -; CDR3 DNA: TGTGCCAGCAGTGAAGTAGGGGGGGGATATGGCTACACCTTC; CDR3 protein: CASSEVGGGYGYTF
V gene: TRBV5-1; clone size: -; J gene: TRBJ1-6; D gene: -; CDR3 DNA: TGCGCCAGCAGCTTGGGCCAGGATAATTCACCCCTCCACTTT; CDR3 protein: CASSLGQDNSPLHF
V gene: TRBV7-6; clone size: -; J gene: TRBJ2-5; D gene: -; CDR3 DNA: TGTGCCAGCAGCCCACCATTCGGGGTACGAGAGACCCAGTACTTC; CDR3 protein: CASSPPFGVRETQYF
V gene: TRBV19; clone size: -; J gene: TRBJ2-1; D gene: TRBD2; CDR3 DNA: TGTGCCAGTAGTATGGTAGCGGGGTCCTACAATGAGCAGTTCTTC; CDR3 protein: CASSMVAGSYNEQFF
V gene: TRBV5-4; clone size: once; J gene: TRBJ1-2; D gene: TRBD1; CDR3 DNA: TGTGCCAGCAGCGCACCTTCTGGGACAGTCAGCTATGGCTACACCTTC; CDR3 protein: CASSAPSGTVSYGYTF
V gene: TRBV7-9; clone size: -; J gene: TRBJ1-2; D gene: -; CDR3 DNA: TGTGCCAGCATACCAACGGGTCAGCTTGGCTACACCTTC; CDR3 protein: CASIPTGQLGYTF
V gene: TRBV19; clone size: -; J gene: TRBJ2-1; D gene: -; CDR3 DNA: TGTGCCAGTAGTCCCCTGGGTCTAGGCAATGAGCAGTTCTTC; CDR3 protein: CASSPLGLGNEQFF
V gene: TRBV5-1; clone size: -; J gene: TRBJ2-7; D gene: TRBD1; CDR3 DNA: TGCGCCAGCAGTCCCGGGACAGGGTCCTCAGGGTACGAGCAGTACTTC; CDR3 protein: CASSPGTGSSGYEQYF
V gene: TRBV3-1/TRBV3-2; clone size: -; J gene: TRBJ2-3; D gene: TRBD1; CDR3 DNA: TGTGCCAGCAGAAGGACAGGGGGGAGCACAGATACGCAGTATTTT; CDR3 protein: CASRRTGGSTDTQYF
V gene: TRBV27; clone size: -; J gene: TRBJ1-4; D gene: TRBD1; CDR3 DNA: TGTGCCAGCAGTTCAAGACAGGGCCCTAATGAAAAACTGTTTTTT; CDR3 protein: CASSSRQGPNEKLFF
V gene: TRBV27; clone size: -; J gene: TRBJ2-7; D gene: TRBD2; CDR3 DNA: TGTGCCAGCAGCAGGGCGCGGGAGAGCCGGCGCGAGCAGTACTTC; CDR3 protein: CASSRARESRREQYF
V gene: TRBV3-1/TRBV3-2; clone size: few; J gene: TRBJ1-5; D gene: -; CDR3 DNA: TGTGCCAGCAGCCAAGGGAGGGGCGGGGGCCAGCCCCAGCATTTT; CDR3 protein: CASSQGRGGGQPQHF
V gene: TRBV18; clone size: -; J gene: TRBJ2-7; D gene: -; CDR3 DNA: TGTGCCAGCTCACCACGGAGGGAGGCGTCCTACGAGCAGTACTTC; CDR3 protein: CASSPRREASYEQYF
V gene: TRBV7-2; clone size: -; J gene: TRBJ1-4; D gene: -; CDR3 DNA: TGTGCCAGCAGCCCTCGGGAGAGTAGGGGTGAAAAACTGTTTTTT; CDR3 protein: CASSPRESRGEKLFF
V gene: TRBV4-3; clone size: once; J gene: TRBJ2-1; D gene: TRBD2; CDR3 DNA: TGCGCCAGCAGCCAAGATCTTGTGACTAGCCGTTACAATGAGCAGTTCTTC; CDR3 protein: CASSQDLVTSRYNEQFF
V gene: TRBV7-6; clone size: -; J gene: TRBJ1-1; D gene: TRBD1; CDR3 DNA: TGTGCCAGCAGCCGGGACAGATCGAACACTGAAGCTTTCTTT; CDR3 protein: CASSRDRSNTEAFF
V gene: TRBV19; clone size: -; J gene: TRBJ2-1; D gene: TRBD2; CDR3 DNA: TGTGCCAGTAGGGTTCCGGGGAGGGGATGGAACTACAATGAGCAGTTCTTC; CDR3 protein: CASRVPGRGWNYNEQFF
V gene: TRBV6-2/TRBV6-3; clone size: few; J gene: TRBJ1-5; D gene: -; CDR3 DNA: TGTGCCAGCAGTCCCCACACACAGGATTATAGCAATCAGCCCCAGCATTTT; CDR3 protein: CASSPHTQDYSNQPQHF